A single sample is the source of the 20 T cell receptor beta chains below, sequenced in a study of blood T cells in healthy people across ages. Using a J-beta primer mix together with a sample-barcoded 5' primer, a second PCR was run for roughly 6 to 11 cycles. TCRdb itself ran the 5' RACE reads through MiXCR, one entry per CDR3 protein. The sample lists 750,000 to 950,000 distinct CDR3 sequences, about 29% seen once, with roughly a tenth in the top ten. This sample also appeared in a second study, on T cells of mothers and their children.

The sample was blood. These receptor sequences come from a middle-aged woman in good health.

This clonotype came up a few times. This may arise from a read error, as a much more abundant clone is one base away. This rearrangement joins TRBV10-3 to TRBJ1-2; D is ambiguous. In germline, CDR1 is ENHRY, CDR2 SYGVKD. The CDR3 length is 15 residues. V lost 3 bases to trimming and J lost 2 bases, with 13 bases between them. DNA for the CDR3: TGTGCCATCAGTGAAACGAAGGAGCCAAACTATGGCTACACCTTC. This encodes CAISETKEPNYGYTF.

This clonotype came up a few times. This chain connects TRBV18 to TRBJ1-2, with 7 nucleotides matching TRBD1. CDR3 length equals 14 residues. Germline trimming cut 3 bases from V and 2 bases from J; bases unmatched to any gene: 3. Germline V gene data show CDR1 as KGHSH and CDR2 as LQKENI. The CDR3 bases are TGTGCCAGCTCACCCCTGGACAGGAACTATGGCTACACCTTC. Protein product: CASSPLDRNYGYTF.

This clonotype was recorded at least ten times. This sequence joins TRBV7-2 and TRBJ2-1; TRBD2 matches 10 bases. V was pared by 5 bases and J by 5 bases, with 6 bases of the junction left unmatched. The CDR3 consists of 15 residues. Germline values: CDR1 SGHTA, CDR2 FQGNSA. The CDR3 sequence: CASSLSGGRNNEQFF. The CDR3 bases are TGTGCCAGCAGCCTTAGCGGGGGGCGGAACAATGAGCAGTTCTTC.

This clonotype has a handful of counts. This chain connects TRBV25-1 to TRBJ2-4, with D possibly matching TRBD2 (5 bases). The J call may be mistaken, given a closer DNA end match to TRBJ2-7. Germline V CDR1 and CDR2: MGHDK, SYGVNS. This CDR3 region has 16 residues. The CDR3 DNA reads TGTGCCAGCAGTGAATGTGGTCTAGCCAGGACCTACGAGCAGTACTTC. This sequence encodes CASSECGLARTYEQYF.

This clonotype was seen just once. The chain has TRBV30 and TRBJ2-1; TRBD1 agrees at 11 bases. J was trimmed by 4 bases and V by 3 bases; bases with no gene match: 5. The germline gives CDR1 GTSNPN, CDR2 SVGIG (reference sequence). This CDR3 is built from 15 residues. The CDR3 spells CAWREGTGGYNEQFF. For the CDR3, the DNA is TGTGCCTGGAGGGAGGGGACAGGGGGGTACAATGAGCAGTTCTTC.

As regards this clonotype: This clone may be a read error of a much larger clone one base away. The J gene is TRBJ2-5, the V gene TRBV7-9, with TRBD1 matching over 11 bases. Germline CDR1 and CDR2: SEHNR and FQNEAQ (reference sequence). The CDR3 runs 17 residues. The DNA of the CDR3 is TGTGCCAGCAGCGACGGACAGGGGGCAAGAGTACAAGAGACCCAGTGCTTC. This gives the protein CASSDGQGARVQETQCF.

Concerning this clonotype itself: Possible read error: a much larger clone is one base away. For the CDR3, the DNA is TGCGCCAGCAGAGGGACTAGCGGACTCAACTACAATGAGCAGTACTTC. Protein sequence: CASRGTSGLNYNEQYF. The chain links TRBV5-1 to TRBJ2-1; 11 bases match TRBD2. The J call is doubtful: the DNA matches TRBJ2-7 better. From germline, CDR1 is SGHRS and CDR2 YFSETQ. This CDR3 region has 16 residues.

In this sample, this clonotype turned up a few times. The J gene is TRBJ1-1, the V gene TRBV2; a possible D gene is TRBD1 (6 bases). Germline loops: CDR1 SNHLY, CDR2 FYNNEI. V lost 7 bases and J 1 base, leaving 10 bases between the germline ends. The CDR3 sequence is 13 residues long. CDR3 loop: CASIQGKNTEAFF. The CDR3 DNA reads TGTGCCAGCATACAGGGAAAGAACACTGAAGCTTTCTTT.

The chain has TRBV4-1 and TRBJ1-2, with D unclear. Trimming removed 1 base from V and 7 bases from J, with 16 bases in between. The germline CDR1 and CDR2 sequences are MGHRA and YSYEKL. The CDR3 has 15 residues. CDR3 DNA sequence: TGCGCCAGCAGCCAAGGCCGTCAGGATGACTCTGGCTACACCTTC. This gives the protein CASSQGRQDDSGYTF.

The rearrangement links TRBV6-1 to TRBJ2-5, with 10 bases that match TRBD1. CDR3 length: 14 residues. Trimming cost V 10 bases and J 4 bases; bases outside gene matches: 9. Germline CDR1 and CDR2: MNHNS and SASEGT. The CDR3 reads CAIRGTGVGETQYF. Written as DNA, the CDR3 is TGTGCCATCAGGGGGACAGGGGTTGGAGAGACCCAGTACTTC.

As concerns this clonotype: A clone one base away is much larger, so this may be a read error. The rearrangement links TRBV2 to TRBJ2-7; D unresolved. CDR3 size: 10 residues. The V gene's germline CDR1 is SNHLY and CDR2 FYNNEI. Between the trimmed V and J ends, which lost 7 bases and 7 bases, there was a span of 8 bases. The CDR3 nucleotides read TGTGCCAGCACGGCACTAGAGCAGTACTTC. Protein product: CASTALEQYF.

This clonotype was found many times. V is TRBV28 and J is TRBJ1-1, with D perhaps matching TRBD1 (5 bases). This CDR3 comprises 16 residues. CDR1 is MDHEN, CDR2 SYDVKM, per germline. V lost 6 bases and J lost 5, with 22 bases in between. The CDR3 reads CASSPRRVTGRTEAFF. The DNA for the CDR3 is TGTGCCAGCAGCCCTCGTAGAGTTACAGGTCGGACTGAAGCTTTCTTT.

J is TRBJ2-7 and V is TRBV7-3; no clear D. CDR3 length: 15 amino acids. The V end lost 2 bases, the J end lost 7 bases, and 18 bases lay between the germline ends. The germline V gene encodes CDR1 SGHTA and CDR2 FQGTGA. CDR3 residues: CASSLSQSTYNEQYF. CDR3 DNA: TGTGCCAGCAGCTTATCCCAATCCACCTACAATGAGCAGTACTTC.

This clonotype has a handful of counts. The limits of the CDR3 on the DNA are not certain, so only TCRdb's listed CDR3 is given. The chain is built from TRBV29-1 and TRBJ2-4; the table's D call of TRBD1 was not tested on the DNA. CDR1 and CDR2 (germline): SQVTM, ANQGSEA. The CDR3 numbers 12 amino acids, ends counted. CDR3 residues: CSVGPGQLEQYF.

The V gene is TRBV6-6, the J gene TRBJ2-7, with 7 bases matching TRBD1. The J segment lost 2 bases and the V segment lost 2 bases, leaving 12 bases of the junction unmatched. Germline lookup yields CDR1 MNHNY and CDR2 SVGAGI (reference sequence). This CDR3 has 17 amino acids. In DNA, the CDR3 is TGTGCCAGCAGTTACGGGATGGGACAGTCGTACCCCTACGAGCAGTACTTC. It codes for CASSYGMGQSYPYEQYF.

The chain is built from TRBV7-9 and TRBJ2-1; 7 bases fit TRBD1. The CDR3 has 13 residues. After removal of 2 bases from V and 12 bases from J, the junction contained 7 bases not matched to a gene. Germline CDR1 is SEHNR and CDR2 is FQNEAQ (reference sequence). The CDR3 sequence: CASSLPDRAWQFF. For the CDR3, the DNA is TGTGCCAGCAGCTTACCCGACAGGGCCTGGCAGTTCTTC.

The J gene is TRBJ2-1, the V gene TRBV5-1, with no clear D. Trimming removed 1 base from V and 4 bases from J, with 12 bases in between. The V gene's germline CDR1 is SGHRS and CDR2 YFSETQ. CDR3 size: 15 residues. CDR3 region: CASSLQASPYNEQFF. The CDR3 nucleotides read TGCGCCAGCAGCTTGCAGGCTAGTCCATACAATGAGCAGTTCTTC.

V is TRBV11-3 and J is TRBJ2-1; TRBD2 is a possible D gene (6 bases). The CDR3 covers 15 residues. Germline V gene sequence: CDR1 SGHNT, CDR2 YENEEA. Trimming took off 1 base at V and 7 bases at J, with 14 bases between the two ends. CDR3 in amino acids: CASSLGQRRGNEQFF. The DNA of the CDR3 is TGTGCCAGCAGCTTAGGCCAGCGGAGGGGTAATGAGCAGTTCTTC.

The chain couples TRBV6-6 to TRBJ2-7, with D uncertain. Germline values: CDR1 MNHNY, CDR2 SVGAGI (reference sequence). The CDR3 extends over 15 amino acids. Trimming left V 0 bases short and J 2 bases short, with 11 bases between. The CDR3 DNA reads TGTGCCAGCAGTTACTCGCAGGTCGGCCCCTACGAGCAGTACTTC. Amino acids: CASSYSQVGPYEQYF.

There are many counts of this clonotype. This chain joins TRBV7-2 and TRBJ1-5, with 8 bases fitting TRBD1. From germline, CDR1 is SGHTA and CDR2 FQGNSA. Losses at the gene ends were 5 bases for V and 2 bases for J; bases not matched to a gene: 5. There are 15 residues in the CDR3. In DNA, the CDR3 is TGTGCCAGCAGCCCACAGGGGGGCGGCAATCAGCCCCAGCATTTT. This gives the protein CASSPQGGGNQPQHF. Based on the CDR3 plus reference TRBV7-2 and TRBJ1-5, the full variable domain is GAGVSQSPSNKVTEKGKDVELRCDPISGHTALYWYRQSLGQGLEFLIYFQGNSAPDKSGLPSDRFSAERTGGSVSTLTIQRTQQEDSAVYLCASSPQGGGNQPQHFGDGTRLSIL.